This T cell receptor beta chain came from a study of blood T cell repertoires in COVID-19. Across the study: PBMCs, B-cell-depleted T cells, or T cells provided the cDNA or gDNA that made up the material.

CDR1 SGHTA and CDR2 FQGNSA come from the germline V gene. The CDR3 has 13 amino acids. After removal of 7 bases from V and 5 bases from J, the junction contained 4 bases not matched to a gene. Source study methods: By means of reference gene primer amplification, nucleated cell counts were estimated. The table came from immunoSEQ multiplex PCR; TCRdb's copy has only in-frame clones and leaves some out. From that table come the V and J calls and clone size; the DNA was used to work out D and trimming. The table shows more than 200,000 clones, with under 90% occurring only once. Patients in Seattle were enrolled during active infection, then followed longitudinally.

The V call is TRBV7-2, the J call TRBJ2-4, with 8 positions matching TRBD1. The sequence came from a woman older than 75 with COVID-19, enrolled during active disease. Sequenced: peripheral blood. DNA of the CDR3: TGTGCCAGCACCTTGGACAGGGAAAACATTCAGTACTTC. Translated, it gives CASTLDRENIQYF.